This entry concerns a single TCR beta chain. What it recognizes is unknown. Here immunoSEQ multiplex PCR was the method, and the copy in TCRdb shows in-frame clones only, minus some. Of some 15,000 clones in the sample, approximately 63% were seen once. Germline V gene data show CDR1 as LGHNA and CDR2 as YNFKEQ. This CDR3 has 13 amino acids. Losses at the gene ends were 3 bases for V and 10 bases for J; bases not matched to a gene: 8. This entry belongs to a study of CD4+ T cells in melanoma. Study-wide results and caveats: A reported correlation linked neoantigen-specific CD4+ T cells to CD8+, macrophage and B cell function. In melanoma, neoantigen-specific CD4+ T cells reportedly differed in differentiation state.

Sequencing input: cells from a culture (not recorded whether cultured in vitro). The sequence was collected from a human donor with melanoma. This chain connects TRBV4-2 to TRBJ1-2; TRBD1 aligns across 7 bases. DNA of the CDR3: TGTGCCAGCAGCCAGACAGGGAAGCGAGACTACACCTTC. Translating gives CASSQTGKRDYTF.